What follows describes a single T cell receptor beta chain. Its antigen is as yet unknown. These data originate in a study of T-cell memory formation after mild COVID-19. The overall study: The study found TCR clusters largely donor specific. Study results and caveats: Pre-infection memory already had some responding clones, implying cross-reactive memory joined.

TCRdb called the 5' RACE reads again in MiXCR, with one record for every CDR3 protein. In the table there are some 210,000 distinct CDR3 sequences, about 11% of which are singletons. V lost 4 bases, J lost 5 bases, and 18 bases lay in between. The V gene's germline CDR1 is SGHKS and CDR2 YYEKEE (reference sequence). The CDR3 runs 15 residues. This receptor was identified in a young man who had mild COVID-19 (a few samples of this study predate the infection). Cell type and time point are not known. V is TRBV5-5 and J is TRBJ1-2, with D possibly TRBD1 on 5 matching bases. The specimen was PBMCs or a T cell subset sorted from them (not recorded which). CDR3: CASSLAPTDLYGYTF. The DNA of the CDR3 is TGTGCCAGCAGCCTGGCCCCGACAGACCTATATGGCTACACCTTC.